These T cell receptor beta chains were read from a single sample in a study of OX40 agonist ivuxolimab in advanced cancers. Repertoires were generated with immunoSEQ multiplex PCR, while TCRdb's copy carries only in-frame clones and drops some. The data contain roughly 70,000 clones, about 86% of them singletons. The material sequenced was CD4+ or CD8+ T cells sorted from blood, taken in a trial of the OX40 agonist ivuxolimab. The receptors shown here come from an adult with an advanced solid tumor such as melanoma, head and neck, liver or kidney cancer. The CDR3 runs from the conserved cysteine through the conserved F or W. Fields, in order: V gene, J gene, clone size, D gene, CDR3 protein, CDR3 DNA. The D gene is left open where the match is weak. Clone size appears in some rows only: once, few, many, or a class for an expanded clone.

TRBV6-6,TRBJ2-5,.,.,CASSYETAETQYF,TGTGCCAGCAGTTACGAAACGGCGGAGACCCAGTACTTC
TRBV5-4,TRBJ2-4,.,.,CASSLGGLVPKNIQYF,TGTGCCAGCAGCTTGGGCGGGCTGGTTCCCAAAAACATTCAGTACTTC
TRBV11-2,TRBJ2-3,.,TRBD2,CASSRGTSGGWSTDTQYF,TGTGCCAGCAGCCGAGGGACTAGCGGGGGCTGGTCCACAGATACGCAGTATTTT
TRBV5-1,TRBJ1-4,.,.,CASSGRDTGTDSEKLFF,TGCGCCAGCAGCGGTCGGGATACAGGGACGGACTCGGAAAAACTGTTTTTT
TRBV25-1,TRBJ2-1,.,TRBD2,CASSEGTLAARNEQFF,TGTGCCAGCAGTGAAGGTACACTAGCGGCTAGGAATGAGCAGTTCTTC
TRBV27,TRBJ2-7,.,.,CASTPRARRRDEQYF,TGTGCCAGCACTCCTAGGGCCAGGCGGCGGGACGAGCAGTACTTC
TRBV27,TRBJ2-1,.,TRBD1,CASKGALHNNEQFF,TGTGCCAGCAAGGGGGCCCTACACAACAATGAGCAGTTCTTC
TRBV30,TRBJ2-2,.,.,CAWSVGSNTGELFF,TGTGCCTGGAGTGTTGGCTCGAACACCGGGGAGCTGTTTTTT
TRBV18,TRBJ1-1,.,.,CASSDLWSNTEAFF,TGTGCCAGCTCTGACCTGTGGTCGAACACTGAAGCTTTCTTT
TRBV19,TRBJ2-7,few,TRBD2,CASSRFLAEYEQYF,TGTGCCAGTAGTAGGTTTCTAGCGGAATACGAGCAGTACTTC
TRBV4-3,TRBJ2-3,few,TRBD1,CASSQGDRGDTQYF,TGCGCCAGCAGCCAAGGTGACAGGGGAGATACGCAGTATTTT
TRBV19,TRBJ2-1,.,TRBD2,CASSPGTSGGRGSYNEQFF,TGTGCCAGTAGTCCCGGGACTAGCGGGGGGAGAGGCTCCTACAATGAGCAGTTCTTC
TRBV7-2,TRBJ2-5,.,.,CASASGLQETQYF,TGTGCCAGCGCCAGCGGGCTTCAAGAGACCCAGTACTTC
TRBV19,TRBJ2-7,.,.,CASSQQMSSYEQYF,TGTGCCAGTAGTCAGCAAATGAGCTCCTACGAGCAGTACTTC
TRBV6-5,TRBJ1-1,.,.,CASKTPRGRAFF,TGTGCCAGCAAAACGCCCAGGGGACGCGCTTTCTTT
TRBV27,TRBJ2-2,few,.,CASSFSTGNTGELFF,TGTGCCAGCAGTTTTTCTACAGGGAACACCGGGGAGCTGTTTTTT
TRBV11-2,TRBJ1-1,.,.,CASSTTRNTEAFF,TGTGCCAGCAGCACCACACGGAACACTGAAGCTTTCTTT
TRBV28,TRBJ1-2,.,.,CASSGQGYGYTF,TGTGCCAGCAGTGGCCAGGGGTATGGCTACACCTTC
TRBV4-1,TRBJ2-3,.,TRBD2,CASSQEAPGAGGTDTQYF,TGCGCCAGCAGCCAAGAGGCCCCTGGAGCGGGAGGTACAGATACGCAGTATTTT
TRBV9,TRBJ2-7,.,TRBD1,CASSAGDRGAYEQYF,TGTGCCAGCAGCGCCGGGGACAGGGGGGCCTACGAGCAGTACTTC
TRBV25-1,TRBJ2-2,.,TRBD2,CASRGGLAGHGELFF,TGTGCCAGCAGGGGGGGACTAGCGGGACACGGGGAGCTGTTTTTT
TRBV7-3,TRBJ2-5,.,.,CASSSPGRAGETQYF,TGTGCCAGCAGCTCCCCCGGACGGGCGGGCGAGACCCAGTACTTC
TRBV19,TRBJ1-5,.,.,CASRPGGGENQPQHF,TGTGCCAGTAGGCCCGGGGGGGGCGAGAATCAGCCCCAGCATTTT
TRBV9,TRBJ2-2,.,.,CASSKGETQPTGELFF,TGTGCCAGCAGTAAAGGCGAGACGCAGCCGACCGGGGAGCTGTTTTTT
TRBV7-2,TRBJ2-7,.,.,CASSLVPGRAEQYF,TGTGCCAGCAGCTTAGTACCGGGGCGGGCCGAGCAGTACTTC
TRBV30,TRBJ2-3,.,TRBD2,CAWSVGSGGLDTQYF,TGTGCCTGGAGTGTGGGTAGCGGGGGGCTCGATACGCAGTATTTT
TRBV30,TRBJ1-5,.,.,CAWTTGTQPQHF,TGTGCCTGGACTACGGGCACTCAGCCCCAGCATTTT
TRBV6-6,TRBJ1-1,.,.,CASSYSDRNTEAFF,TGTGCCAGCAGTTACTCGGACAGGAACACTGAAGCTTTCTTT
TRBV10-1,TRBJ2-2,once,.,CASSQDRSHGELFF,TGCGCCAGCAGTCAAGATAGGTCCCACGGGGAGCTGTTTTTT
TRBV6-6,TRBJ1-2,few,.,CASSDGTNYGYTF,TGTGCCAGCAGCGACGGGACAAACTATGGCTACACCTTC
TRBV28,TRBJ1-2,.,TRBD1,CASSLLTAGQVAIVGYTF,TGTGCCAGCAGTTTACTTACGGCGGGACAGGTCGCCATCGTGGGCTACACCTTC
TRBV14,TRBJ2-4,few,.,CASSQDSRLAKNIQYF,TGTGCCAGCAGCCAAGATTCCAGGCTAGCCAAAAACATTCAGTACTTC
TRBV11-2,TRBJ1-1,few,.,CASSVTRGSAEAFF,TGTGCCAGCAGCGTAACTCGGGGGTCCGCTGAAGCTTTCTTT
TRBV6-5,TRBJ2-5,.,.,CAAGTDGQETQYF,TGTGCCGCCGGCACAGATGGCCAAGAGACCCAGTACTTC
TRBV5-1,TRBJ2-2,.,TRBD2,CASSVGLAGTGELFF,TGCGCCAGCTCGGTGGGACTAGCGGGGACCGGGGAGCTGTTTTTT
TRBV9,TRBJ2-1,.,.,CASSVAVTSYNEQFF,TGTGCCAGCAGCGTGGCGGTAACCTCCTACAATGAGCAGTTCTTC
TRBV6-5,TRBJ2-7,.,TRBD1,CASSSRDRLYEQYF,TGTGCCAGCAGCAGCCGGGACAGACTCTACGAGCAGTACTTC
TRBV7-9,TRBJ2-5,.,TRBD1,CASSLGDRGFQETQYF,TGTGCCAGCAGCTTAGGAGACAGGGGATTCCAAGAGACCCAGTACTTC
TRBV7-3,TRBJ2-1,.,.,CASSLTYNEQFF,TGTGCCAGCAGCTTAACTTACAATGAGCAGTTCTTC
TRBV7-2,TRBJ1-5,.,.,CASRDGHNSNQPQHF,TGTGCCAGCAGGGACGGACACAATAGCAATCAGCCCCAGCATTTT
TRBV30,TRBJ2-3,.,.,CAWSAARLGTQYF,TGTGCCTGGAGTGCCGCCCGTCTGGGTACGCAGTATTTT
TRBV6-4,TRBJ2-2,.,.,CASSPNTGELFF,TGTGCCAGCAGTCCGAACACCGGGGAGCTGTTTTTT
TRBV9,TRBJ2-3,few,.,CASSVGDTQYF,TGTGCCAGCAGCGTAGGGGATACGCAGTATTTT
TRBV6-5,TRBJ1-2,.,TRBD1,CASSYSTGGNGYTF,TGTGCCAGCAGTTACTCGACAGGGGGCAACGGCTACACCTTC
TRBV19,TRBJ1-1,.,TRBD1,CASSTTGDTEAFF,TGTGCCAGTAGTACAACAGGGGACACTGAAGCTTTCTTT
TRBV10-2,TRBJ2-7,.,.,CASSDPRARPASSYEQYF,TGCGCCAGCAGTGACCCCCGAGCCCGTCCCGCAAGCTCCTACGAGCAGTACTTC
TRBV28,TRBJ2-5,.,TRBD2,CASSFNQGLARETQYF,TGTGCCAGCAGTTTTAATCAGGGACTAGCGCGGGAGACCCAGTACTTC
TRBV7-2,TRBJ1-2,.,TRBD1,CASSLGQGYGYTF,TGTGCCAGCAGCCTCGGACAGGGGTATGGCTACACCTTC
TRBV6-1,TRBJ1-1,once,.,CASSEFKGRLNTEAFF,TGTGCCAGCAGTGAATTTAAGGGCAGACTGAACACTGAAGCTTTCTTT
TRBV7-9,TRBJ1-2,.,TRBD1,CASSYFPGQGGYTF,TGTGCCAGCAGCTATTTTCCCGGACAGGGGGGCTACACCTTC
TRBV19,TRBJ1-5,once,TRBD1,CASSQQGGGQPQHF,TGTGCCAGTAGTCAACAGGGGGGCGGTCAGCCCCAGCATTTT
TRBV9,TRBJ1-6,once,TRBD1,CASSTRDRGNNSPLHF,TGTGCCAGCAGCACCCGGGACAGGGGGAATAATTCACCCCTCCACTTT
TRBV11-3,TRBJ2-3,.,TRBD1,CASSLQGQATDTQYF,TGTGCCAGCAGCTTACAAGGACAGGCCACAGATACGCAGTATTTT
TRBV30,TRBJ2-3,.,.,CAWSIGRGDTQYF,TGTGCCTGGAGCATCGGGCGTGGGGATACGCAGTATTTT